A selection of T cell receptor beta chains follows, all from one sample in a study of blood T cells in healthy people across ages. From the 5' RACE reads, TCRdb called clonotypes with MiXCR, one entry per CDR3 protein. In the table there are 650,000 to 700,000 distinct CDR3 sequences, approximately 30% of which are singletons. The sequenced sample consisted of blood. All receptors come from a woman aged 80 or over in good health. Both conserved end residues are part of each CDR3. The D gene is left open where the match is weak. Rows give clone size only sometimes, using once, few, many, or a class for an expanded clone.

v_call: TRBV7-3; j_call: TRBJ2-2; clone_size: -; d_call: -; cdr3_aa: CASGETNTGELFF; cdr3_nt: TGTGCCAGCGGAGAAACGAACACCGGGGAGCTGTTTTTT
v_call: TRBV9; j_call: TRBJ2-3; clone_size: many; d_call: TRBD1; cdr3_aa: CASSVGQGAIDTQYF; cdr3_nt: TGTGCCAGCAGCGTAGGGCAGGGGGCGATAGATACGCAGTATTTT
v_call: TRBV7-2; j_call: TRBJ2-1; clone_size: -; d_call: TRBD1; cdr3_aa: CASSQQGAGEQFF; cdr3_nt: TGTGCCAGCAGTCAACAGGGGGCGGGTGAGCAGTTCTTC
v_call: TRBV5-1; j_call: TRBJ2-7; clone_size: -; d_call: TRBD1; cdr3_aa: CASSGGQGSHEQYF; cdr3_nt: TGCGCCAGCAGCGGTGGACAGGGTTCCCACGAGCAGTACTTC
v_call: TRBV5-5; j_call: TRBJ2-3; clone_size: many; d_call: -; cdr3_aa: CASSPGTITDTQYF; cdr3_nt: TGTGCCAGCAGCCCCGGTACAATCACAGATACGCAGTATTTT
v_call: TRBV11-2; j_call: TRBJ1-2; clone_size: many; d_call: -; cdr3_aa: CASSLSDAGRRNYGYTF; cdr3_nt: TGTGCCAGCAGCTTATCGGACGCAGGGCGGCGGAACTATGGCTACACCTTC
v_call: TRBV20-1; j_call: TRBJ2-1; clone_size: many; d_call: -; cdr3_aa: CSARDRKGSSYNEQFF; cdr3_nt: TGCAGTGCTAGAGATCGTAAGGGGAGCTCCTACAATGAGCAGTTCTTC
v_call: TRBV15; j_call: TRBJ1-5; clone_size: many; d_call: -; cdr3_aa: CATSQGGPNQPQHF; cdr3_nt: TGTGCCACCAGCCAAGGGGGTCCCAATCAGCCCCAGCATTTT
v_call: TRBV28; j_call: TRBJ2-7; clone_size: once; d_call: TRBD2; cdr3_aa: CASRLAVAYEQYF; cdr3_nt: TGTGCCAGCAGACTAGCGGTAGCCTACGAGCAGTACTTC
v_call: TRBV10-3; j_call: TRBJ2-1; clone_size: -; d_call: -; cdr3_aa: CAGITGDNEQFF; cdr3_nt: TGTGCCGGCATTACCGGGGACAATGAGCAGTTCTTC
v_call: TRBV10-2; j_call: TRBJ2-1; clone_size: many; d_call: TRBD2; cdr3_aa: CASSAPRDGTSELFSYNEQFF; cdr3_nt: TGCGCCAGCAGTGCCCCACGGGACGGGACTAGCGAACTCTTCTCCTACAATGAGCAGTTCTTC
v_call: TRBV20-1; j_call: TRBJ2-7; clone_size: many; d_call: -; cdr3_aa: CSARDLSGRGYEQYF; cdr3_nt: TGCAGTGCTAGAGACTTGAGCGGGCGAGGCTACGAGCAGTACTTC
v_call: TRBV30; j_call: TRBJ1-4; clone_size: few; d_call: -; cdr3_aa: CAWSVRPTRGEKLFF; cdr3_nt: TGTGCCTGGAGTGTAAGGCCAACACGGGGTGAAAAACTGTTTTTT
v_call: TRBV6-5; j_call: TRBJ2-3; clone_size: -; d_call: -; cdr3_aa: CASSYSTGDSDTQYF; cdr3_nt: TGTGCCAGCAGTTACTCCACGGGGGACTCAGATACGCAGTATTTT
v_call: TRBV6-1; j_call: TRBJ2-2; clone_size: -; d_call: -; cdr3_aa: CASSLGTPNTGELFF; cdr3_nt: TGTGCCAGCAGTCTAGGGACGCCGAACACCGGGGAGCTGTTTTTT
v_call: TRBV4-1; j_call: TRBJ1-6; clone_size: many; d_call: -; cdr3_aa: CASSPRDIPNSPLHF; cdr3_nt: TGCGCCAGCAGCCCCCGGGACATCCCCAATTCACCCCTCCACTTT
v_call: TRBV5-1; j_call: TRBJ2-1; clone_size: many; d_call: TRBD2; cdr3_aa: CASSPIGGESYNEQFF; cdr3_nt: TGCGCCAGCAGCCCGATCGGGGGGGAATCCTACAATGAGCAGTTCTTC
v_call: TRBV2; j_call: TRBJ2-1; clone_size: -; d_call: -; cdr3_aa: CANMVDNEQFF; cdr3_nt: TGTGCCAACATGGTAGACAATGAGCAGTTCTTC
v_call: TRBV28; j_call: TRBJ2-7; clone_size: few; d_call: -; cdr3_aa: CAGSPPSGVSYEQYF; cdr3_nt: TGTGCCGGCAGTCCCCCCTCGGGGGTTTCCTACGAGCAGTACTTC
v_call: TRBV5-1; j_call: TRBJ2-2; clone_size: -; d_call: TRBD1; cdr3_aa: CASSLLSGTGSVGEQFF; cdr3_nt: TGCGCCAGCAGCTTGCTATCCGGGACAGGGTCTGTCGGGGAGCAGTTTTTT
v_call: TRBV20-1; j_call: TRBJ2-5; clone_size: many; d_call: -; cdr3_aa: CSATWRGKETQYF; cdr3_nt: TGCAGTGCTACATGGCGGGGAAAAGAGACCCAGTACTTC
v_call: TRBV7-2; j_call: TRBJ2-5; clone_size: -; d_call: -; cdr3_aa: CASSFLGTWGETQYF; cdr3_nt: TGTGCCAGCAGCTTTCTGGGGACATGGGGGGAGACCCAGTACTTC
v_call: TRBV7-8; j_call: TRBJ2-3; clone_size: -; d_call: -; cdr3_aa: CASIPETGRTLADTQYF; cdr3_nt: TGTGCCAGCATCCCCGAAACCGGACGGACGCTAGCAGATACGCAGTATTTT
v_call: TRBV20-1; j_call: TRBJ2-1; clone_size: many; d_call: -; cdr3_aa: CSAQRGNNEQFF; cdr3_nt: TGCAGTGCCCAACGGGGGAACAATGAGCAGTTCTTC
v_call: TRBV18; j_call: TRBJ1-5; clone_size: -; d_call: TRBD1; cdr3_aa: CASSSTGTGCMEPQHF; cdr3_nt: TGTGCCAGCTCATCCACCGGGACAGGGTGTATGGAGCCCCAGCATTTT
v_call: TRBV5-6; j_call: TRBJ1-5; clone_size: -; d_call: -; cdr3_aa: CASSLRGGSNNQPQHF; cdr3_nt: TGTGCCAGCAGCTTGCGGGGGGGCAGTAACAATCAGCCCCAGCATTTT
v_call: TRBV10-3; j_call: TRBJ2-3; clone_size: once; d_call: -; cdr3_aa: CAISESGEGTDTQYF; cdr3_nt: TGTGCCATCAGTGAGTCCGGGGAGGGCACAGATACGCAGTATTTT
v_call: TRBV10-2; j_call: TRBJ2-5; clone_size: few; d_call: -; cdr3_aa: CATYLPDLREQYF; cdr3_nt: TGCGCCACCTACCTTCCGGACCTACGAGAGCAGTACTTC
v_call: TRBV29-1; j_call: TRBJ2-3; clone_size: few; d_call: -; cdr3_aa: CSVSVAGAGDTQYF; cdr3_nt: TGCAGCGTCTCGGTGGCGGGGGCCGGGGATACGCAGTATTTT
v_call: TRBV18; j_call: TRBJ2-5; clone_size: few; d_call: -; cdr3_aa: CASSPRPGVQETQYF; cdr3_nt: TGTGCCAGCTCACCACGTCCAGGAGTCCAAGAGACCCAGTACTTC
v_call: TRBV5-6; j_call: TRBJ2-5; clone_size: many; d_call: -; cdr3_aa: CASSPEFRVQETQYF; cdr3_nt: TGTGCCAGCAGCCCAGAATTTAGGGTCCAAGAGACCCAGTACTTC
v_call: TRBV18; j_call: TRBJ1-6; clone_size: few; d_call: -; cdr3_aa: CASSPLDNSPLHF; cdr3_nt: TGTGCCAGCTCACCACTCGATAATTCACCCCTCCACTTT
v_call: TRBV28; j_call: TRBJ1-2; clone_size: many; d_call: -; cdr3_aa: CASSLPITNYGYTF; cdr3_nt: TGTGCCAGCAGCCTGCCCATCACTAACTATGGCTACACCTTC
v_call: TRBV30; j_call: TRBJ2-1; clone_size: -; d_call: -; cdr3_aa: CAHKGTLAGEQFF; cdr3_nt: TGTGCCCACAAGGGGACCCTCGCCGGTGAGCAGTTCTTC
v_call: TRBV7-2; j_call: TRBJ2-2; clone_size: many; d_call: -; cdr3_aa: CASSPRAYNTGELFF; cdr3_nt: TGTGCCAGCAGCCCTCGGGCATATAACACCGGGGAGCTGTTTTTT
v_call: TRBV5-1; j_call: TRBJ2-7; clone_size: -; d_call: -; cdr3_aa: CASSLRQGIVYEQYF; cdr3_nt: TGCGCCAGCAGCTTGCGGCAGGGGATCGTATACGAGCAGTACTTC
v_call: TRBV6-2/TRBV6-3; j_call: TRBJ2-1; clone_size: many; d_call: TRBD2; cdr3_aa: CASSRGTSGSYNEQFF; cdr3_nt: TGTGCCAGCAGTAGAGGGACTAGCGGTTCCTACAATGAGCAGTTCTTC
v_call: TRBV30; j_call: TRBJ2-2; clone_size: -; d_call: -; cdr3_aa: CAWKTGLNTGELFF; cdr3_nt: TGTGCCTGGAAGACAGGCTTGAACACCGGGGAGCTGTTTTTT
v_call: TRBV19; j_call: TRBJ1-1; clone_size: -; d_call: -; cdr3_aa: CASSMDAGMNTEAFF; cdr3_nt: TGTGCCAGTAGTATGGATGCAGGGATGAACACTGAAGCTTTCTTT
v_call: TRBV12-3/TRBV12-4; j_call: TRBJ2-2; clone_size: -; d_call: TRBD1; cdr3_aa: CASSRDREGGERFF; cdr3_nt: TGTGCCAGCAGCAGGGACAGGGAAGGCGGGGAGCGGTTTTTT
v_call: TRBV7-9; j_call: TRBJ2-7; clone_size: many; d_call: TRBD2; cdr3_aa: CASSEFRTSGSSYEQYF; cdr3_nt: TGTGCCAGCAGTGAATTTCGGACTAGCGGGAGCTCCTACGAGCAGTACTTC
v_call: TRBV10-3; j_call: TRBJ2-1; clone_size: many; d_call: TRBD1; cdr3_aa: CAIRDRGEYNEQFF; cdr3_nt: TGTGCCATCAGGGACAGGGGGGAGTACAATGAGCAGTTCTTC
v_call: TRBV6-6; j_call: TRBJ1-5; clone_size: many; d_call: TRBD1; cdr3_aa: CASSYFDRGNQPQHF; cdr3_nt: TGTGCCAGCAGTTACTTCGACAGGGGCAATCAGCCCCAGCATTTT
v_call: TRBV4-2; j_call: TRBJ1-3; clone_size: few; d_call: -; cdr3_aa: CASSQAGRSTSGNTIYF; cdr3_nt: TGTGCCAGCAGCCAAGCTGGCCGGTCGACCTCTGGAAACACCATATATTTT
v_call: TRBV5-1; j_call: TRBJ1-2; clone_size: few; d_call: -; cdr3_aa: CASSLEPGLNYGYTF; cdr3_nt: TGCGCCAGCAGCTTGGAACCAGGGCTCAACTATGGCTACACCTTC
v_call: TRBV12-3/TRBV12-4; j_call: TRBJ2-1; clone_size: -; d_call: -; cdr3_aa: CASSLPGPQFF; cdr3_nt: TGTGCCAGCAGTCTCCCGGGACCACAGTTCTTC
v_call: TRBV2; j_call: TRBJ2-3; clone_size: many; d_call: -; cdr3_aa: CASSGPSRGTDTQYF; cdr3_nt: TGTGCCAGCAGTGGACCCTCCCGGGGGACAGATACGCAGTATTTT
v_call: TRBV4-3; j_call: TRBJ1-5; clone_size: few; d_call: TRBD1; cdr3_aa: CASSQTTGPQPQHF; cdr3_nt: TGCGCCAGCAGCCAAACGACAGGGCCTCAGCCCCAGCATTTT
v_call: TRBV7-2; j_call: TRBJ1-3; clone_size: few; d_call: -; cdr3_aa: CASSLTGRNSGNTIYF; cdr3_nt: TGTGCCAGCAGCTTAACGGGGAGAAACTCTGGAAACACCATATATTTT
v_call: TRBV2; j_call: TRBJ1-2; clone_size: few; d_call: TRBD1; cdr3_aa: CASSDLWTGEKGYTF; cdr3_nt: TGTGCCAGCAGTGATCTGTGGACAGGGGAAAAAGGCTACACCTTC
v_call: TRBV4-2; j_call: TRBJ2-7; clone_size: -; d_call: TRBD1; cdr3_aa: CASSYPGTGAHDEQYF; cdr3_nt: TGTGCCAGCAGTTACCCGGGGACAGGGGCCCATGACGAGCAGTACTTC
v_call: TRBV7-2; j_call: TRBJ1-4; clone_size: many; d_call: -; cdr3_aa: CASSQQGRTTNEKLFF; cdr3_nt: TGTGCCAGCAGCCAACAGGGAAGAACAACTAATGAAAAACTGTTTTTT
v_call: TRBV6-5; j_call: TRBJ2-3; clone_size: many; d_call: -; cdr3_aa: CASSYSRDQDTQYF; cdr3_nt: TGTGCCAGCAGTTACTCCCGGGACCAAGATACGCAGTATTTT
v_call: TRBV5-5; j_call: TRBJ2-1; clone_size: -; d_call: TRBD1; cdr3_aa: CASSFQGAGEQFF; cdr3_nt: TGTGCCAGCAGCTTTCAGGGGGCGGGTGAGCAGTTCTTC
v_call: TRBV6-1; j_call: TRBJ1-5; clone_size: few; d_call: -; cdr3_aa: CASSEEVSLGPQHF; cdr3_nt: TGTGCCAGCAGTGAAGAGGTCAGCCTGGGGCCCCAGCATTTT